Below are 21 T cell receptor beta chains sequenced from a single sample in a study of cytomegalovirus exposure and HLA in healthy donors (dated by TCRdb to 2016 to 2017). Library construction relied on the immunoSEQ multiplex PCR assay. For the multiplex PCR, a mixture combining 60 forward primers for TCR Vbeta segments and 13 reverse primers for TCR Jbeta segments was used. What TCRdb holds here is the immuneACCESS table cut down to in-frame rearrangements. Part of the clones is not present; checked against another copy, under half of the missing clones reflect an unresolved V gene, and the others are unexplained. The sample table contains approximately 76,000 clones; only one count was recorded for roughly 64% of them. The ten largest account for about 5.7% of the sample. Sequencing was carried out using PBMCs. These receptors originate from a man aged 25-45 years in good health and CMV-seropositive.

The V gene is TRBV27, the J gene TRBJ2-7; the D is unclear. The germline V gene has CDR1 MNHEY and CDR2 SMNVEV (reference sequence). CDR3 length: 14 residues. Trimming cost V 3 bases and J 2 bases, with 11 bases left between them. DNA for the CDR3: TGTGCCAGCAGTTTCTCGCGGAGCACCTACGAGCAGTACTTC. It encodes CASSFSRSTYEQYF.

This clone appeared once. The rearrangement uses TRBV28 and TRBJ1-6; weak D call: TRBD1 (6 bases). Germline V gene sequence: CDR1 MDHEN, CDR2 SYDVKM. The CDR3 spans 15 residues. V was clipped by 6 bases and J by 3 bases, with 12 bases between them. The CDR3 coding sequence is TGTGCCAGCAGCCTCGAGGGGGACTATAATTCACCCCTCCACTTT. Translating gives CASSLEGDYNSPLHF.

V and J are TRBV5-1 and TRBJ2-5; D possibly corresponds to TRBD1 (5 bases). The CDR3 length is 13 residues. From germline, CDR1 is SGHRS and CDR2 YFSETQ. Between the trimmed V and J ends, which lost 1 base and 5 bases, there was a span of 9 bases. This chain's CDR3 is CASSLTGRETQYF. In DNA form, the CDR3 reads TGCGCCAGCAGCTTGACAGGTCGTGAGACCCAGTACTTC.

The rearrangement links TRBV18 to TRBJ2-7; 9 bases map to TRBD2. There are 15 residues in the CDR3. Germline lookup yields CDR1 KGHSH and CDR2 LQKENI. V gave up 2 bases and J gave up 3 bases; unmatched junction bases: 5. The CDR3 loop reads CASSPAGGPDYEQYF. The CDR3 DNA follows: TGTGCCAGCTCACCAGCGGGGGGGCCTGACTACGAGCAGTACTTC. The complete variable domain, with remaining parts taken from reference TRBV18 and TRBJ2-7, reads NAGVMQNPRHLVRRRGQEARLRCSPMKGHSHVYWYRQLPEEGLKFMVYLQKENIIDESGMPKERFSAEFPKEGPSILRIQQVVRGDSAAYFCASSPAGGPDYEQYFGPGTRLTVT.

This clone was detected once. The chain carries TRBV4-1 and TRBJ1-2; the D gene is possibly TRBD1 (6 bases). The CDR3 has 15 amino acids. V lost 0 bases to trimming and J lost 8 bases, with 16 bases between them. CDR1 is MGHRA and CDR2 is YSYEKL in the germline V gene. The CDR3 protein is CASSQDSRSGEGYTF. CDR3 DNA sequence: TGCGCCAGCAGCCAAGATAGCAGGTCAGGGGAAGGCTACACCTTC.

V and J are TRBV2 and TRBJ2-7, with 7 nucleotides matching TRBD1. V lost 10 bases and J lost 3; bases outside the gene matches: 6. Germline CDR1 and CDR2: SNHLY and FYNNEI. The CDR3 has 12 residues. CDR3 bases: TGTGCCACCCTGGACAGGAGCTACGAGCAGTACTTC. It encodes CATLDRSYEQYF.

This chain connects TRBV7-6 to TRBJ2-1, with 7 bases fitting TRBD2. The CDR3 loop spans 14 amino acids. Losses at the gene ends were 3 bases for V and 6 bases for J; bases not matched to a gene: 5. Per germline, CDR1 SGHVS and CDR2 FNYEAQ. DNA of the CDR3: TGTGCCAGCAGCTTCGGGCTAGCGGCCAATGAGCAGTTCTTC. Translating gives CASSFGLAANEQFF.

To note about this clone: The germline gene is not matched at one end of the junction; a read error may be the cause. This chain joins TRBV7-7 and TRBJ2-1; D is perhaps TRBD2 (5 bases). The CDR3 runs to 19 residues. CDR1 is SSHAT, CDR2 FNYEAQ, per germline (reference sequence). The CDR3 DNA sequence: TGTGCTAGCAGCCCACATCGATTTGGGGTGCTTAACGGGAACAATGAGCAGTTCTTC. Its translation: CASSPHRFGVLNGNNEQFF.

The V and J genes are TRBV5-1 and TRBJ1-1, with D possibly being TRBD1 (5 bases). This CDR3 region has 15 residues. CDR1 and CDR2 (germline): SGHRS, YFSETQ. The V and J ends lost 4 bases and 7 bases respectively, with 20 bases between them. The CDR3 sequence is CASSAGVGTGNEAFF. Written as DNA, the CDR3 is TGCGCCAGCAGCGCGGGCGTGGGGACTGGTAATGAAGCTTTCTTT. Filled out from reference TRBV5-1 and TRBJ1-1, the complete variable domain reads KAGVTQTPRYLIKTRGQQVTLSCSPISGHRSVSWYQQTPGQGLQFLFEYFSETQRNKGNFPGRFSGRQFSNSRSEMNVSTLELGDSALYLCASSAGVGTGNEAFFGQGTRLTVV.

This chain joins TRBV7-2 and TRBJ2-2; 10 bases line up with TRBD2. Losses at the gene ends were 10 bases for V and 5 bases for J; bases not matched to a gene: 7. The germline V gene has CDR1 SGHTA and CDR2 FQGNSA. The CDR3 loop spans 14 amino acids. The CDR3 nucleotides read TGTGCCACGGCTAGCGGGAGCAGAACCGGGGAGCTGTTTTTT. Protein: CATASGSRTGELFF.

This clone turned up a few times. The V call is TRBV5-1, the J call TRBJ1-3, with D maybe TRBD1 (6 bases). V was trimmed by 0 bases and J by 2 bases, leaving 15 bases between them. This CDR3 comprises 17 residues. Germline CDR1 and CDR2: SGHRS and YFSETQ. The CDR3 sequence: CASSLEWTALAGNTIYF. The DNA for the CDR3 is TGCGCCAGCAGCTTGGAATGGACAGCCCTCGCTGGAAACACCATATATTTT.

The chain links TRBV5-1 to TRBJ1-4; 8 nucleotides agree with TRBD1. The germline CDR1 and CDR2 sequences are SGHRS and YFSETQ. V shed 4 bases, J shed 0 bases, and the junction held 2 bases outside the gene matches. CDR3 length: 15 residues. The DNA for the CDR3 is TGCGCCAGCAGCCCAGGGGGCCCAACTAATGAAAAACTGTTTTTT. This gives the protein CASSPGGPTNEKLFF.

This chain connects TRBV7-8 to TRBJ2-2, with TRBD2 matching over 9 bases. The CDR3 length is 15 residues. The V and J ends lost 5 bases and 4 bases, in that order; junction bases with no gene match: 5. Per germline, CDR1 SGHVS and CDR2 FQNEAQ. CDR3 in amino acids: CASSISGGSTGELFF. CDR3 nucleotide sequence: TGTGCCAGCAGCATCAGCGGGGGGAGCACCGGGGAGCTGTTTTTT.

As DNA, the CDR3 is TGTGCCAGCAGTGAAGAGGCTAGCGGTACCTACGAGCAGTACTTC. Its translation is CASSEEASGTYEQYF. The chain links TRBV2 to TRBJ2-7; 7 bases match TRBD2. The CDR3 is made up of 15 amino acids. Looked up from germline, CDR1 is SNHLY and CDR2 is FYNNEI. The V gene end was trimmed by 1 base and the J gene end by 2 bases; junction bases not matched to a gene: 5.

This clone was observed a handful of times. The rearrangement links TRBV6-5 to TRBJ2-7; TRBD1 might be the D (6 bases). V was cut by 5 bases and J by 2 bases, with 13 bases left in between. This CDR3 has 14 amino acids. Germline V lookup: CDR1 MNHEY, CDR2 SVGAGI. CDR3 residues: CASSEFGQPYEQYF. In DNA form, the CDR3 reads TGTGCCAGCAGTGAATTTGGACAGCCCTACGAGCAGTACTTC.

This rearrangement joins TRBV14 to TRBJ1-1; TRBD1 might be the D (6 bases). CDR1 is SGHDN and CDR2 is FVKESK in the germline V gene. V was clipped by 4 bases and J by 6 bases, with 18 bases between them. The CDR3 contains 15 residues. For the CDR3, the DNA is TGTGCCAGCAGCCCCTTGGGAGGGGGTTTCCCTGAAGCTTTCTTT. Encoded protein: CASSPLGGGFPEAFF.

CDR3 in amino acids: CASRQGRSPLHF. CDR3 coding DNA: TGCGCCAGCCGACAGGGGCGGTCACCCCTCCACTTT. The V and J genes are TRBV5-1 and TRBJ1-6; the match to TRBD1 covers 8 bases. The J segment lost 10 bases and the V segment lost 7 bases, leaving 4 bases of the junction unmatched. The CDR3 sequence is 12 residues long. The germline gives CDR1 SGHRS, CDR2 YFSETQ.

By share, this clone ranks as medium-sized. Other DNA sequences in this sample translate to the same CDR3. The V call is TRBV6-5, the J call TRBJ2-7; a possible D gene is TRBD1 (6 bases). Trimming shortened V by 5 bases and J by 6 bases, and 11 bases separated the two germline ends. The CDR3 covers 12 residues. The germline V gene encodes CDR1 MNHEY and CDR2 SVGAGI. CDR3 in amino acids: CASSLDRSEQYF. The DNA of the CDR3 is TGTGCCAGCAGTCTTGACAGGAGCGAGCAGTACTTC.

The V and J genes are TRBV6-5 and TRBJ2-1; the D gene is possibly TRBD1 (6 bases). This CDR3 comprises 15 residues. In germline, CDR1 is MNHEY, CDR2 SVGAGI. Trimming removed 2 bases from V and 3 bases from J, with 11 bases in between. CDR3 in amino acids: CASSYNREFYNEQFF. DNA of the CDR3: TGTGCCAGCAGTTACAACAGGGAGTTCTACAATGAGCAGTTCTTC.

This chain joins TRBV7-2 and TRBJ2-5; TRBD2 aligns across 11 bases. The CDR3 runs 16 residues. Germline-derived CDR1 and CDR2 are SGHTA and FQGNSA. With V trimmed by 0 bases and J by 2 bases, 2 bases remained unmatched. CDR3 residues: CASSLAASGGQETQYF. In DNA, the CDR3 is TGTGCCAGCAGCTTAGCGGCTAGCGGGGGGCAAGAGACCCAGTACTTC. The full variable domain, in which reference TRBV7-2 and TRBJ2-5 provide the parts outside the CDR3, is GAGVSQSPSNKVTEKGKDVELRCDPISGHTALYWYRQSLGQGLEFLIYFQGNSAPDKSGLPSDRFSAERTGGSVSTLTIQRTQQEDSAVYLCASSLAASGGQETQYFGPGTRLLVL.

This clone was seen only once. This chain joins TRBV29-1 and TRBJ1-2; TRBD1 matches at 7 bases. This CDR3 contains 13 residues. Germline V CDR1 and CDR2: SQVTM, ANQGSEA. With V trimmed by 4 bases and J by 10 bases, 12 bases remained unmatched. The CDR3 region is CSVGISAGGDYTF. The CDR3 DNA sequence: TGCAGCGTTGGAATATCGGCAGGGGGAGACTACACCTTC.